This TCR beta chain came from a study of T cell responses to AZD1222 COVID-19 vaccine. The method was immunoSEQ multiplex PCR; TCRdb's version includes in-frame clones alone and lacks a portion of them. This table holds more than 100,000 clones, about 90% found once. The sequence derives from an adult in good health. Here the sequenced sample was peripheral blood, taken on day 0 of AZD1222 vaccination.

This CDR3 is CATSDLSFSGRDNEQFF. DNA for the CDR3: TGTGCCACCAGTGATTTGAGTTTTAGCGGGAGGGATAATGAGCAGTTCTTC. The rearrangement joins TRBV24-1 to TRBJ2-1, with 11 bases that match TRBD2. CDR1 is KGHDR, CDR2 SFDVKD, per germline. The CDR3 covers 17 residues. The junction had 7 bases not matched to a gene; V was cut back by 0 bases and J by 7 bases.